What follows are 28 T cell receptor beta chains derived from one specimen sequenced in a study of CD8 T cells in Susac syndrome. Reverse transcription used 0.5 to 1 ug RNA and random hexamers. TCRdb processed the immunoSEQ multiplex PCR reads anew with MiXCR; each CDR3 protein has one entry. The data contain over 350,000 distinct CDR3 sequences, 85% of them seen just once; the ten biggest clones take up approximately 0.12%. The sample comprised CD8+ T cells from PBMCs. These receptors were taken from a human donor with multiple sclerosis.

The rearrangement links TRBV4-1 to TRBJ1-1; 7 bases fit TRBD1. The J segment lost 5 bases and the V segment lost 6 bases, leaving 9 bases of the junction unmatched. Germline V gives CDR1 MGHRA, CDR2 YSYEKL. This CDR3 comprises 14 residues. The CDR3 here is CASREYRGGTEAFF. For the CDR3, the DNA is TGCGCCAGCAGGGAGTACAGGGGTGGAACTGAAGCTTTCTTT.

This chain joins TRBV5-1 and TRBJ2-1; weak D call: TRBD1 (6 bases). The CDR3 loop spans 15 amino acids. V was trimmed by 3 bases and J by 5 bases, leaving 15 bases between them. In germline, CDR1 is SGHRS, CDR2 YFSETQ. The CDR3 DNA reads TGCGCCAGCAGCTCGGGACAAGGGCTCCACAATGAGCAGTTCTTC. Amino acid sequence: CASSSGQGLHNEQFF.

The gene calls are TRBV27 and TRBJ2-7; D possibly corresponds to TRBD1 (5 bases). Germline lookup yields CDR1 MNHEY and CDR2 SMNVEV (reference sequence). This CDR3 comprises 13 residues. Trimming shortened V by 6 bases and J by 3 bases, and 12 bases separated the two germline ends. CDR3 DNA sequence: TGTGCCAGCAGCACGTCGGACATCTACGAGCAGTACTTC. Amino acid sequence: CASSTSDIYEQYF.

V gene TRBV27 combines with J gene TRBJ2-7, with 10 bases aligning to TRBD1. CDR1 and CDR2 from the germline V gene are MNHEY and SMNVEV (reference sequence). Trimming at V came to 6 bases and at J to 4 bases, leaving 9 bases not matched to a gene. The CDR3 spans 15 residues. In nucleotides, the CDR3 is TGTGCCAGCAGCCCGACAGGGGGCATGAAGTACGAGCAGTACTTC. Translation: CASSPTGGMKYEQYF.

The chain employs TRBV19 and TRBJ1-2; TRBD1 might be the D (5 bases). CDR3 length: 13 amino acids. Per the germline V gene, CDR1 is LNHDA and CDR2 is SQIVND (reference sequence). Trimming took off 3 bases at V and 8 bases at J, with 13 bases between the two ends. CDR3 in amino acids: CASSISPGGGYTF. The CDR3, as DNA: TGTGCCAGTAGTATTTCTCCCGGGGGGGGCTACACCTTC.

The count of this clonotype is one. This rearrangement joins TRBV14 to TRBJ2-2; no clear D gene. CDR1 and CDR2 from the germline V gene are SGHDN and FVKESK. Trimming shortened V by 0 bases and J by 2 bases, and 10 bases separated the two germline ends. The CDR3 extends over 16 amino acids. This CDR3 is CASSQDNWENTGELFF. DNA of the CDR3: TGTGCCAGCAGCCAAGATAATTGGGAAAACACCGGGGAGCTGTTTTTT.

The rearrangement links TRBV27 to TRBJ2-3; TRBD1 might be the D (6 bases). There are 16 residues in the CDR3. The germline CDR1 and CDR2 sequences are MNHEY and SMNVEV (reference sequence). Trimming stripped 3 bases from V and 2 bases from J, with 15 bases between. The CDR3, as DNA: TGTGCCAGCAGTTTCCTCTCGACAGGCGACACAGATACGCAGTATTTT. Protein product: CASSFLSTGDTDTQYF.

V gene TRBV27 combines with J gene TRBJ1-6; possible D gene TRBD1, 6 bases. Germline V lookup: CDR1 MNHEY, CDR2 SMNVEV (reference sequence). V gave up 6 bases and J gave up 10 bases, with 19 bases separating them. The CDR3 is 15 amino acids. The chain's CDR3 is CASSPGDKVSSPLHF. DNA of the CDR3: TGTGCCAGCAGCCCTGGGGACAAAGTTAGCTCACCCCTCCACTTT.

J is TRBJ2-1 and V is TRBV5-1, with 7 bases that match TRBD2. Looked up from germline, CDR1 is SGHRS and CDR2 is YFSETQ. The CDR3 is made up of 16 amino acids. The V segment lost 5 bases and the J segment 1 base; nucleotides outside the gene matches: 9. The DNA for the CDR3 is TGCGCCAGCAGACAGACCCGGGGGGAATCCTACAATGAGCAGTTCTTC. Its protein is CASRQTRGESYNEQFF.

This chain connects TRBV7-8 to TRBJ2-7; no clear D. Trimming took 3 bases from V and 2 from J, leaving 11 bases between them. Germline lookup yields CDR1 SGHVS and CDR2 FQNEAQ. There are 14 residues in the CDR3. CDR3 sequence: CASSFEEWTYEQYF. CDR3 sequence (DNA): TGTGCCAGCAGCTTCGAGGAGTGGACCTACGAGCAGTACTTC.

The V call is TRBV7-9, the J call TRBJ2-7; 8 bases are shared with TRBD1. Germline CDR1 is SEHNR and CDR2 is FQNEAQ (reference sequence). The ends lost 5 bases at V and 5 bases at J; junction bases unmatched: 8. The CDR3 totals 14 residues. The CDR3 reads CASSPWTGIHEQYF. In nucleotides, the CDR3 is TGTGCCAGCAGCCCATGGACAGGGATCCACGAGCAGTACTTC.

In nucleotides, the CDR3 is TGTGCCAGCGTTCCTGCGGGAGACACCTACGAGCAGTACTTC. Its protein is CASVPAGDTYEQYF. The chain links TRBV2 to TRBJ2-7; 7 bases match TRBD2. V shed 8 bases and J 2 bases; nucleotides not matched to a gene: 9. The CDR3 spans 14 residues. CDR1 is SNHLY and CDR2 is FYNNEI in the germline V gene.

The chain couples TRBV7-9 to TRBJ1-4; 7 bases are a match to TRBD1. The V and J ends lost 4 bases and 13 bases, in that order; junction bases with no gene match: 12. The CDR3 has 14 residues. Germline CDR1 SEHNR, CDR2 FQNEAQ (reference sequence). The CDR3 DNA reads TGTGCCAGCAGCTCAGGGGACAGCTTCCCCCGACTGTTTTTT. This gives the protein CASSSGDSFPRLFF.

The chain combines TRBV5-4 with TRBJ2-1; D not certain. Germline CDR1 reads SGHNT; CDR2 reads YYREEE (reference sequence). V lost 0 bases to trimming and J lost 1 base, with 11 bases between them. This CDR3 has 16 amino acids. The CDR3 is CASSLAVGMSYNEQFF. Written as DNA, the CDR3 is TGTGCCAGCAGCTTGGCTGTAGGAATGTCCTACAATGAGCAGTTCTTC.

The DNA of the CDR3 is TGCGCCAGCAGCCGCGGACTAGCGGGGGCCGAACAAGAGACCCAGTACTTC. Its protein product is CASSRGLAGAEQETQYF. The chain couples TRBV5-1 to TRBJ2-5, with 13 bases lining up with TRBD2. J lost 2 bases, V lost 4 bases, and 8 bases had no gene match. The CDR3 covers 17 residues. CDR1 is SGHRS, CDR2 YFSETQ, per germline.

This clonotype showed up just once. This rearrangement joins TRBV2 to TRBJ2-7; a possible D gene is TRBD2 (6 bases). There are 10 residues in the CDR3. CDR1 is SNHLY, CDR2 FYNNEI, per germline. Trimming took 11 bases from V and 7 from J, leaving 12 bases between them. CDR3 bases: TGTGCCCAGGGAGGACGTGAGCAGTACTTC. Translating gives CAQGGREQYF.

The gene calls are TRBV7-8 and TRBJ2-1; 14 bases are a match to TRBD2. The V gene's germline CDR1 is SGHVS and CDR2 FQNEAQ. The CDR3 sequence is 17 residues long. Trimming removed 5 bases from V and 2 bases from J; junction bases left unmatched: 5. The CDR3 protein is CASSIQTSGRAYNEQFF. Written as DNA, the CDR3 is TGTGCCAGCAGCATCCAGACTAGCGGGAGGGCCTACAATGAGCAGTTCTTC.

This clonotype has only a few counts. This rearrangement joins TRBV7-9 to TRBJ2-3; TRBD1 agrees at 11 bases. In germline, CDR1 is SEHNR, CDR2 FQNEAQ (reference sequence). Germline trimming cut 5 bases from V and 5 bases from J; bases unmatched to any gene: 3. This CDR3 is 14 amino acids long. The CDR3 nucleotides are TGTGCCAGCAGCCCCGGGACAGGGGGAGATACGCAGTATTTT. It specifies CASSPGTGGDTQYF.

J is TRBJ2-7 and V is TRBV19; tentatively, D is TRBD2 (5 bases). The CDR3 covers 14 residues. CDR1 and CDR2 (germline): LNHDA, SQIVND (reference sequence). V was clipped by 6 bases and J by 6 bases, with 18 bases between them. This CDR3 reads CASSPWESRSEQYF. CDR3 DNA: TGTGCCAGTAGCCCTTGGGAGTCCCGAAGCGAGCAGTACTTC.

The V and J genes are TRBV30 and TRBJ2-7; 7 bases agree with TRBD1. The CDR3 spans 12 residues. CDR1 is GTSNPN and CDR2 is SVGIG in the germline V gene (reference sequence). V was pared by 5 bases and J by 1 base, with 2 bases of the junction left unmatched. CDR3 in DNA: TGTGCCTGGGACAGGGAGTCCTACGAGCAGTACTTC. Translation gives CAWDRESYEQYF.

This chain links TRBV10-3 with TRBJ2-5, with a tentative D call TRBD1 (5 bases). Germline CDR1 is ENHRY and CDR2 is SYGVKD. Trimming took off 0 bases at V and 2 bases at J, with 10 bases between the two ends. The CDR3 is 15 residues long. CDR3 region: CAISESGAGQETQYF. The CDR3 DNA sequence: TGTGCCATCAGTGAGTCAGGGGCAGGTCAAGAGACCCAGTACTTC.

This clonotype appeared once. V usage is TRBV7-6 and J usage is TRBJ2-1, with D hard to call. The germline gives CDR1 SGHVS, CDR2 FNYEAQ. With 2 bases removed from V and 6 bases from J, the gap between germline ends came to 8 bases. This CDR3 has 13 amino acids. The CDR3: CASSLSLPNEQFF. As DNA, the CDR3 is TGTGCCAGCAGCTTAAGCCTTCCCAATGAGCAGTTCTTC.

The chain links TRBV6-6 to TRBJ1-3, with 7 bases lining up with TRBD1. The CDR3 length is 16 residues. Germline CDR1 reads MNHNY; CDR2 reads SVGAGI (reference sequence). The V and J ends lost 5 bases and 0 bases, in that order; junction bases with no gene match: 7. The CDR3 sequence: CASSHGQVLSGNTIYF. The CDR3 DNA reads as TGTGCCAGCAGTCACGGACAGGTTCTCTCTGGAAACACCATATATTTT.

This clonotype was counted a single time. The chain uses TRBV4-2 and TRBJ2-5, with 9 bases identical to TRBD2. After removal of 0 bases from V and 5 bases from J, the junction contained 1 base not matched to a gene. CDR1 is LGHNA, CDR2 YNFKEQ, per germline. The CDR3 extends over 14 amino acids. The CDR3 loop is CASSQDLAGETQYF. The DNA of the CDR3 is TGTGCCAGCAGCCAAGATCTAGCGGGGGAGACCCAGTACTTC.

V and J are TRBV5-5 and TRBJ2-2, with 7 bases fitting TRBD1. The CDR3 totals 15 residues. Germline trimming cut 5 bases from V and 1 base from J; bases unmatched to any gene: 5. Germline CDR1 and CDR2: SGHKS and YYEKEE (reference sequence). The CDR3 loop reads CASRYRTGNTGELFF. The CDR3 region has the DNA TGTGCCAGCAGATACCGGACAGGGAACACCGGGGAGCTGTTTTTT.

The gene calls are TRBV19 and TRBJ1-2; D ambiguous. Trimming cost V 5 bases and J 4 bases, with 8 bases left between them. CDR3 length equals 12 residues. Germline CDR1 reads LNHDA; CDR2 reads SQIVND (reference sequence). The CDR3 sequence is CASSRASYGYTF. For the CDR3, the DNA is TGTGCCAGTAGTCGGGCCTCCTATGGCTACACCTTC. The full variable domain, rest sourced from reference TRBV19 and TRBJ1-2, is DGGITQSPKYLFRKEGQNVTLSCEQNLNHDAMYWYRQDPGQGLRLIYYSQIVNDFQKGDIAEGYSVSREKKESFPLTVTSAQKNPTAFYLCASSRASYGYTFGSGTRLTVV.

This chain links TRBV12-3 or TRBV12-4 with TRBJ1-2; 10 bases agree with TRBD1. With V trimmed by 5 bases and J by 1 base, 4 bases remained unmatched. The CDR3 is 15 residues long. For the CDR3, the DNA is TGTGCCAGCAGTGGGGGACAGGGGATTAACTATGGCTACACCTTC. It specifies CASSGGQGINYGYTF.

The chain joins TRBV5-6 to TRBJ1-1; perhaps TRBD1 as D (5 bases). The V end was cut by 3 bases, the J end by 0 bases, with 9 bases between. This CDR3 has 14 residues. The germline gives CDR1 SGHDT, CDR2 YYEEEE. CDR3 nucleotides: TGTGCCAGCAGCTCGGGACTGTTGAACACTGAAGCTTTCTTT. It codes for CASSSGLLNTEAFF.